The rows below give T cell receptor beta chains drawn from one sample of a study of cytomegalovirus exposure and HLA in healthy donors. TCRdb's table, derived via immunoSEQ multiplex PCR, lists solely in-frame clones and lacks some. The table has roughly 100,000 clones, 12% seen once; the top ten hold approximately 15%. Material for sequencing was PBMCs. The receptor set was obtained from a man aged 40-49 years in good health and CMV-seropositive. Both conserved end residues are trimmed from each CDR3.

j_call,v_call,cdr3_aa
TRBJ2-1,TRBV5-1,ASSVLSGTSSNEQF
TRBJ2-4,TRBV2,ASSEAGGWTKNIQY
TRBJ1-1,TRBV4-2,ASSQVGLHPTEAF
TRBJ2-7,TRBV28,ASSLWQINSYEQY
TRBJ1-6,TRBV2,ASSAGGNNSPLH
TRBJ2-7,TRBV4-1,ASSQPGLAGGGYEQY
TRBJ1-2,TRBV18,ASSQGQGAEGYT
TRBJ2-5,TRBV7-2,ASSLEGGRAWAQY
TRBJ2-7,TRBV28,ASCQESYEQY
TRBJ2-7,TRBV6-6,ASSGGLLYEQY
TRBJ1-1,TRBV2,ASSQQVNTEAF
TRBJ1-1,TRBV27,ASSLGAMNTEAF
TRBJ2-7,TRBV6-5,ASSQSVGRRIEQY
TRBJ2-7,TRBV11-2,ASEGLAGGVLYEQY
TRBJ2-3,TRBV10-3,AIRPGLAGGGESTDTQY
TRBJ2-5,TRBV2,ASGAGVGKTQY
TRBJ2-1,TRBV30,AWGNLLGSYNEQF
TRBJ2-1,TRBV11-2,ASSRGGDYNEQF
TRBJ2-2,TRBV6-1,ASSWTGANTGELF
TRBJ2-3,TRBV4-3,ASSQRDTQY
TRBJ2-1,TRBV27,ASSPGLAGGMQF
TRBJ1-1,TRBV11-2,ASSPNMQALNTEAF
TRBJ2-7,TRBV27,ASSLWASGAYEQY
TRBJ2-6,TRBV15,ATTRVPSGANVLT
TRBJ2-7,TRBV2,ASSGMTYEQY
TRBJ1-2,TRBV6-1,ASSPEGVYGYT
TRBJ2-1,TRBV30,AWRTGTGGYNEQF